The rows below give T cell receptor beta chains drawn from one sample of a study of PD-1 blockade in classical Hodgkin lymphoma. Generated by immunoSEQ multiplex PCR, the TCRdb table keeps only in-frame clones and is missing some. The sample holds approximately 93,000 clones, about three quarters seen once. Here the sequenced sample was peripheral blood mononuclear cells (PBMCs), taken before the fourth cycle of nivolumab. These receptor sequences come from a human donor with classical Hodgkin lymphoma. CDR3s include the opening cysteine and the closing phenylalanine or tryptophan. The D gene is left open where the match is weak. Rows may omit the clone size; those that give it use once, few, many or a size class.

D,V,size,J,CDR3,DNA
TRBD1,TRBV9,.,TRBJ1-2,CASSPWDRGSLYGYTF,TGTGCCAGCAGCCCCTGGGACAGGGGCTCCCTCTATGGCTACACCTTC
TRBD1,TRBV5-1,.,TRBJ1-5,CASSLGDRVNQPQHF,TGCGCCAGCAGCTTGGGGGACAGGGTGAATCAGCCCCAGCATTTT
TRBD1,TRBV10-3,few,TRBJ2-7,CAISDLTGGVEQYF,TGTGCCATCAGTGACCTCACAGGGGGAGTCGAGCAGTACTTC
TRBD2,TRBV13,.,TRBJ2-1,CASSRGTSGANNEQFF,TGTGCCAGCAGCCGAGGGACTAGCGGGGCAAACAATGAGCAGTTCTTC
.,TRBV13,.,TRBJ1-2,CASSLGRAGAPLGYTF,TGTGCCAGCAGCTTAGGGAGGGCAGGGGCCCCCTTAGGCTACACCTTC
TRBD1,TRBV9,.,TRBJ2-1,CASSQRTGRYNEQFF,TGTGCCAGCAGCCAACGGACAGGGCGGTACAATGAGCAGTTCTTC
TRBD1,TRBV5-1,.,TRBJ2-2,CASSGRQGVVTGELFF,TGCGCCAGCAGCGGACGACAGGGGGTGGTTACCGGGGAGCTGTTTTTT
.,TRBV19,.,TRBJ2-7,CASKGGRRHYEQYF,TGTGCCAGTAAAGGGGGACGGAGGCACTACGAGCAGTACTTC
.,TRBV28,.,TRBJ2-3,CASSDYTDTQYF,TGTGCCAGCAGCGACTACACAGATACGCAGTATTTT
TRBD1,TRBV11-3,.,TRBJ2-7,CASSPGTGVDRTYEQYF,TGTGCCAGCAGCCCCGGGACAGGGGTCGACAGAACCTACGAGCAGTACTTC
.,TRBV19,.,TRBJ1-2,CASSSYLGYTF,TGTGCCAGTAGTAGCTACCTTGGCTACACCTTC
.,TRBV5-4,.,TRBJ2-3,CASSHRTDTQYF,TGTGCCAGCAGCCACCGCACAGATACGCAGTATTTT
.,TRBV6-1,.,TRBJ1-5,CASSEVWTLGNQPQHF,TGTGCCAGCAGTGAAGTATGGACCCTTGGCAATCAGCCCCAGCATTTT
.,TRBV18,.,TRBJ2-2,CASSSGLLMNTGELFF,TGTGCCAGCTCCTCGGGACTCCTGATGAACACCGGGGAGCTGTTTTTT
TRBD1,TRBV6-1,.,TRBJ2-5,CASSEQGAHQETQYF,TGTGCCAGCAGCGAACAGGGGGCGCATCAAGAGACCCAGTACTTC
.,TRBV5-1,.,TRBJ1-2,CASRVQRGATGYTF,TGCGCCAGCAGAGTTCAGCGGGGGGCTACTGGCTACACCTTC
.,TRBV7-3,few,TRBJ2-3,CASSSSTDTQYF,TGTGCCAGCAGCTCTAGCACAGATACGCAGTATTTT
.,TRBV6-6,once,TRBJ2-1,CASTGAGGSYNEQFF,TGTGCCAGCACGGGGGCAGGGGGCTCCTACAATGAGCAGTTCTTC
.,TRBV28,few,TRBJ2-7,CASTFREDFDEQYF,TGTGCCAGCACCTTTAGGGAAGACTTCGACGAGCAGTACTTC
TRBD2,TRBV7-2,.,TRBJ2-3,CASSLGTSEDTQYF,TGTGCCAGCAGCCTTGGGACTAGCGAAGATACGCAGTATTTT
.,TRBV6-4,.,TRBJ1-5,CATSTHSNQPQHF,TGTGCCACCTCGACACATAGCAATCAGCCCCAGCATTTT
.,TRBV18,.,TRBJ1-1,CASSPRVVTEAFF,TGTGCCAGCTCACCTAGGGTGGTCACTGAAGCTTTCTTT
.,TRBV9,.,TRBJ2-3,CASSVGGDTQYF,TGTGCCAGCAGCGTTGGGGGAGATACGCAGTATTTT
TRBD1,TRBV5-6,.,TRBJ2-7,CASSFDRGPYEQYF,TGTGCCAGCAGCTTTGACAGGGGGCCCTACGAGCAGTACTTC
.,TRBV19,.,TRBJ1-4,CASSIVLVATNEKLFF,TGTGCCAGTAGTATAGTCCTCGTCGCAACTAATGAAAAACTGTTTTTT
.,TRBV13,.,TRBJ1-3,CASSRWGGLPSGNTIYF,TGTGCCAGCAGCCGTTGGGGAGGACTTCCCTCTGGAAACACCATATATTTT
TRBD1,TRBV19,.,TRBJ1-5,CASTSRQGLSNQPQHF,TGTGCCAGTACCTCCAGACAGGGTCTTAGCAATCAGCCCCAGCATTTT
.,TRBV18,.,TRBJ2-5,CASSPPVGETQYF,TGTGCCAGCTCACCACCGGTCGGGGAGACCCAGTACTTC
.,TRBV6-6,once,TRBJ1-2,CASLGGVYNGYTF,TGTGCCAGCCTAGGGGGGGTTTACAATGGCTACACCTTC